These T cell receptor beta chains were read from a single sample in a study of cytomegalovirus exposure and HLA in healthy donors. Sequencing used immunoSEQ multiplex PCR; TCRdb keeps in-frame clones, though not all of them. The profile shows about 76,000 clones, more than 55% of them singletons. Source material: PBMCs. These receptors came from a man aged 55 to 70 in good health and CMV-seropositive. Each CDR3 is given without its conserved first and last residue.

cdr3_length: 9
j_call: TRBJ2-1
v_call: TRBV27
cdr3_aa: ASSRSNEQF

cdr3_length: 13
j_call: TRBJ1-2
v_call: TRBV27
cdr3_aa: ASSPGQGRSGGYT

cdr3_length: 13
j_call: TRBJ2-3
v_call: TRBV19
cdr3_aa: ASSPGLAGTDTQY

cdr3_length: 13
j_call: TRBJ2-2
v_call: TRBV6-5
cdr3_aa: ASSTAYYNTGELF

cdr3_length: 11
j_call: TRBJ1-5
v_call: TRBV2
cdr3_aa: ASSGVRLEPQH

cdr3_length: 14
j_call: TRBJ2-1
v_call: TRBV14
cdr3_aa: ASSQDGDSDLHEQF

cdr3_length: 13
j_call: TRBJ2-7
v_call: TRBV6-6
cdr3_aa: ASSSGTGNHYEQY

cdr3_length: 15
j_call: TRBJ2-1
v_call: TRBV5-4
cdr3_aa: ASSPVAGLSSYNEQF

cdr3_length: 12
j_call: TRBJ1-1
v_call: TRBV28
cdr3_aa: ASTLGQMNTEAF

cdr3_length: 14
j_call: TRBJ2-7
v_call: TRBV7-6
cdr3_aa: ASSLEQGSSSYEQY

cdr3_length: 15
j_call: TRBJ2-1
v_call: TRBV7-9
cdr3_aa: ASSLVFDSYSYNEQF

cdr3_length: 10
j_call: TRBJ2-1
v_call: TRBV7-9
cdr3_aa: SSSVGEYEQF

cdr3_length: 15
j_call: TRBJ1-3
v_call: TRBV2
cdr3_aa: ASRPLLTGSGGNTIY

cdr3_length: 13
j_call: TRBJ2-7
v_call: TRBV11-3
cdr3_aa: ASSQGGTGSYEQY

cdr3_length: 13
j_call: TRBJ2-5
v_call: TRBV2
cdr3_aa: ASSPGTSEQETQY

cdr3_length: 13
j_call: TRBJ1-2
v_call: TRBV11-3
cdr3_aa: ASSFPGHPGDGYT

cdr3_length: 11
j_call: TRBJ1-2
v_call: TRBV10-3
cdr3_aa: ATGGGGTYGYT

cdr3_length: 12
j_call: TRBJ1-1
v_call: TRBV7-6
cdr3_aa: ASSFDQGSTEAF

cdr3_length: 15
j_call: TRBJ2-1
v_call: TRBV9
cdr3_aa: ASSRGVAGDPYNEQF

cdr3_length: 11
j_call: TRBJ1-1
v_call: TRBV6-1
cdr3_aa: ASSYNRAAEAF

cdr3_length: 15
j_call: TRBJ2-1
v_call: TRBV6-1
cdr3_aa: ASSEAPRSRSYNEQF

cdr3_length: 13
j_call: TRBJ1-1
v_call: TRBV10-3
cdr3_aa: AISESGRPYTEAF

cdr3_length: 13
j_call: TRBJ2-7
v_call: TRBV27
cdr3_aa: ASRYTGYFLYEQY